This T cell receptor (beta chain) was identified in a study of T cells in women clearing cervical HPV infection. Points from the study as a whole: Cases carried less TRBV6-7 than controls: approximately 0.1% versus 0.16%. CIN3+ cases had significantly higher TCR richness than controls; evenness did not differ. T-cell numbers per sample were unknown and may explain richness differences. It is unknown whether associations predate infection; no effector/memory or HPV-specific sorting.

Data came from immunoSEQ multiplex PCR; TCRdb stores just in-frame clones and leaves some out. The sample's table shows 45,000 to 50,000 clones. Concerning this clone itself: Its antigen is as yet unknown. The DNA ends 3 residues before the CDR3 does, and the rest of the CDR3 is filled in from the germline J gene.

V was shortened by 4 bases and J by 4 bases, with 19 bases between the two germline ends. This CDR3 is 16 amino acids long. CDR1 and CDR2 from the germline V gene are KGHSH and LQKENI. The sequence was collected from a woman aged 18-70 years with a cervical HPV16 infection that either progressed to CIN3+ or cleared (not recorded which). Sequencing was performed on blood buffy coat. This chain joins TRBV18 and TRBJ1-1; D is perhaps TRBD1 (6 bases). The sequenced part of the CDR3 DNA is TGTGCCAGCTCACTGGAATACAGGGAGTTCGGCACTGAA. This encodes CASSLEYREFGTE. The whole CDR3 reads CASSLEYREFGTEAFF.